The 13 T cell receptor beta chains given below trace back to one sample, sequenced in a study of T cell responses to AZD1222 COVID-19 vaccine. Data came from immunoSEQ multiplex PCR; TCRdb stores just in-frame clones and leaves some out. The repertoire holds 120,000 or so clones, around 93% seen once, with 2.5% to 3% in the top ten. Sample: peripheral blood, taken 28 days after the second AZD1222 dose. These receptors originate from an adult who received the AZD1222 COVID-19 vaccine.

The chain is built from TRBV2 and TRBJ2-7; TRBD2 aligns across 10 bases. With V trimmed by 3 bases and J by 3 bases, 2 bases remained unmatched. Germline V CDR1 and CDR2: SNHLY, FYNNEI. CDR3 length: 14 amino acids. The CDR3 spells CASSEASGGYEQYF. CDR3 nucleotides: TGTGCCAGCAGTGAGGCTAGCGGGGGCTACGAGCAGTACTTC.

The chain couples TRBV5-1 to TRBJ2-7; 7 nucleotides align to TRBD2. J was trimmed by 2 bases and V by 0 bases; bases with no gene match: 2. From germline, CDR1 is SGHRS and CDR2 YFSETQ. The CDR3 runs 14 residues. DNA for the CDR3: TGCGCCAGCAGCTTGGGGGCGGGAGCCTACGAGCAGTACTTC. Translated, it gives CASSLGAGAYEQYF.

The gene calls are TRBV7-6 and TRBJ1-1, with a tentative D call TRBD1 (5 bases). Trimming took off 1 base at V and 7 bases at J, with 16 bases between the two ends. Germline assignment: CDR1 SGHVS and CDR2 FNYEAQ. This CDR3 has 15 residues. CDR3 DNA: TGTGCCAGCAGCTTAGTTTGGGTTCATGGGGGTGAAGCTTTCTTT. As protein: CASSLVWVHGGEAFF.

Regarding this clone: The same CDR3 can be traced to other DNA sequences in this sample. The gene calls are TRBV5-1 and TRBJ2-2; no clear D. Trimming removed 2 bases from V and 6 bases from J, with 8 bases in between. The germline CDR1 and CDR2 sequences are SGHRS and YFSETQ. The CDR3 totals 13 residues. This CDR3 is CASSLRDSGELFF. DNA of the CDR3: TGCGCCAGCAGCTTAAGGGATTCCGGGGAGCTGTTTTTT.

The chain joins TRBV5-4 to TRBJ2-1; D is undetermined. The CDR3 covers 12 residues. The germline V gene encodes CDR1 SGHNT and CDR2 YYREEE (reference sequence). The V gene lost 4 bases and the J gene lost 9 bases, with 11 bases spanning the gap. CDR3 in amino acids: CASSVSWSEQFF. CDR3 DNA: TGTGCCAGCAGCGTTAGTTGGAGTGAGCAGTTCTTC.

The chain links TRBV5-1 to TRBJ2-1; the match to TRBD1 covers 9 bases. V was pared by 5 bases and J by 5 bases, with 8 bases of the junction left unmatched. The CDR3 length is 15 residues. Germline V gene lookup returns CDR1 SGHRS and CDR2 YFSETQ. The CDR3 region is CASREGGQGNNEQFF. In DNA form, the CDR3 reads TGCGCCAGCAGAGAAGGGGGACAGGGCAACAATGAGCAGTTCTTC.

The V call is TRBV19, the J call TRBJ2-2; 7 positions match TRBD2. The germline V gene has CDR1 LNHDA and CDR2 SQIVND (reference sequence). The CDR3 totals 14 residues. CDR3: CVAGGSRDTGELFF. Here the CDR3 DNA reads TGTGTCGCTGGCGGGAGTCGCGACACCGGGGAGCTGTTTTTT.

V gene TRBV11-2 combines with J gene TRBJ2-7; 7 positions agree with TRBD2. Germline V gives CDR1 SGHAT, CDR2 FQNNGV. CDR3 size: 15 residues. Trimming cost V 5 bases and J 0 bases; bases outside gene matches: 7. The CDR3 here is CASSHSSGPSYEQYF. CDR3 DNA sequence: TGTGCCAGCAGCCATTCTAGCGGTCCCTCCTACGAGCAGTACTTC.

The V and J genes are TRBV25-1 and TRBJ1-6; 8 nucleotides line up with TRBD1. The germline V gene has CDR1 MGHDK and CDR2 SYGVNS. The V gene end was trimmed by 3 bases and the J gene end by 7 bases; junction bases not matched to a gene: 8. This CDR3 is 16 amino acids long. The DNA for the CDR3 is TGTGCCAGCAGTGACGCACAGGGGGGACCGAATTCACCCCTCCACTTT. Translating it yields CASSDAQGGPNSPLHF.

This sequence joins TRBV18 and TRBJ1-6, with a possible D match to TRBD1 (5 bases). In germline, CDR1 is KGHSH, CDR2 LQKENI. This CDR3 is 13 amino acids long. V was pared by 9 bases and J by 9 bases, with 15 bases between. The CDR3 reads CASYTGSPSPLHF. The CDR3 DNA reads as TGTGCCAGTTATACAGGTAGTCCTTCACCCCTCCACTTT.

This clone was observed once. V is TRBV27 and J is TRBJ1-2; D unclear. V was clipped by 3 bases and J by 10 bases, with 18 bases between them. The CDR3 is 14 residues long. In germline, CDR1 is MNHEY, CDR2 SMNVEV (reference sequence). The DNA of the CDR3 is TGTGCCAGCAGTTTCAAGCCCACCCTAGGATACTACACCTTC. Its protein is CASSFKPTLGYYTF.

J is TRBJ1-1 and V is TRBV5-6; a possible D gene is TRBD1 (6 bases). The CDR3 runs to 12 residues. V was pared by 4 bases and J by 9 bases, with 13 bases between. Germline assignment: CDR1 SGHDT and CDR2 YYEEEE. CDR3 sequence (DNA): TGTGCCAGCAGCCTTAGGGGGGTAAAAGCTTTCTTT. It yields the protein CASSLRGVKAFF.

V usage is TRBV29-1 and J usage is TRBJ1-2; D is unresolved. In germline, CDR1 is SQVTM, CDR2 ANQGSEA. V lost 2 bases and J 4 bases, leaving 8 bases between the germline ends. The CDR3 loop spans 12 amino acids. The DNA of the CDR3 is TGCAGCGTTGAACTGATAATCTATGGCTACACCTTC. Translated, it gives CSVELIIYGYTF.